The 22 T cell receptor beta chains below were found in one sample sequenced in a study of regulatory T cells in long-lasting Graves disease. HTBI primers from iRepertoire and Arm-PCR of CDR3 regions yielded the TCR beta libraries. TCRdb called the multiplex PCR reads again in MiXCR, with one record for every CDR3 protein. This table holds under 300,000 distinct CDR3 sequences, just over 20% found once. Time point described: newly diagnosed GD, antithyroid drugs for less than 3 months. Preparation of the TCR library used RNA extracted from PBMCs. The sample consisted of peripheral blood mononuclear cells (PBMCs), taken at new diagnosis, from a patient treated with antithyroid drugs. Receptors originate from a female donor with Graves disease.

As regards this clonotype: A read error may explain this, as a much larger clone is one base away. CDR3 amino acids: CASIPGTHQETQYF. CDR3 sequence (DNA): TGTGCCAGCATCCCCGGGACCCACCAAGAGACCCAGTACTTC. The V call is TRBV6-2 or TRBV6-3, the J call TRBJ2-5; D is perhaps TRBD1 or TRBD2 (5 bases each). The V gene lost 7 bases and the J gene lost 0 bases, with 12 bases spanning the gap. This CDR3 contains 14 residues. Germline-derived CDR1 and CDR2 are MNHEY and SVGEGT.

This clonotype was picked up many times. CDR3 region: CASSKATATDTQYF. CDR3 nucleotide sequence: TGTGCCAGCAGCAAGGCGACAGCCACAGATACGCAGTATTTT. V gene TRBV7-2 combines with J gene TRBJ2-3; D is perhaps TRBD1 (5 bases). V lost 5 bases to trimming and J lost 2 bases, with 11 bases between them. CDR3 length: 14 residues. Germline lookup yields CDR1 SGHTA and CDR2 FQGNSA.

This sequence joins TRBV4-1 and TRBJ1-6, with D perhaps matching TRBD1 (5 bases). Trimming removed 4 bases at V and 10 bases at J, with 17 bases between. The CDR3 consists of 15 residues. The V gene's germline CDR1 is MGHRA and CDR2 YSYEKL. CDR3 nucleotides: TGCGCCAGCAGCCTGAAACAGGCCCCGGGGTCACCCCTCCACTTT. Translating it yields CASSLKQAPGSPLHF.

The chain has TRBV7-2 and TRBJ1-1, with 8 bases matching TRBD1. Germline V lookup: CDR1 SGHTA, CDR2 FQGNSA. The CDR3 spans 12 residues. The trim removed 6 bases at V and 10 bases at J, leaving 7 bases unmatched. CDR3 region: CASSRPQGAAFF. The CDR3 DNA follows: TGTGCCAGCAGTCGCCCCCAGGGGGCAGCTTTCTTT.

With regard to this clonotype: A far larger clone is off by one base, so a read error is likely. CDR3 sequence: CASSPRDSHTEAFF. The CDR3 nucleotides read TGTGCCAGCAGCCCCCGGGACAGCCACACTGAAGCTTTCTTT. V and J are TRBV11-1 and TRBJ1-1; 7 bases agree with TRBD1. There are 14 residues in the CDR3. Trimming cost V 5 bases and J 3 bases; bases outside gene matches: 6. CDR1 is SGHAT, CDR2 FQDESV, per germline (reference sequence).

This chain uses TRBV6-1 with TRBJ1-2, with 7 bases that match TRBD1. Unmatched junction bases numbered 6, after V lost 6 bases and J lost 5 bases. The CDR3 loop spans 13 amino acids. Germline V gene sequence: CDR1 MNHNS, CDR2 SASEGT. CDR3 protein: CASSHDRAYGYTF. In DNA, the CDR3 is TGTGCCAGCAGCCACGACAGGGCTTATGGCTACACCTTC.

The J gene is TRBJ1-2, the V gene TRBV19; D perhaps matches TRBD1 (5 bases). There are 14 residues in the CDR3. V was shortened by 5 bases and J by 3 bases, with 13 bases between the two germline ends. Per the germline V gene, CDR1 is LNHDA and CDR2 is SQIVND (reference sequence). The CDR3: CASSHRDGYYGYTF. The DNA of the CDR3 is TGTGCCAGTAGTCACCGGGACGGATACTATGGCTACACCTTC.

This clonotype has more than one count but fewer than ten. The chain joins TRBV20-1 to TRBJ1-1; D might be TRBD1 (5 bases). Germline CDR1 DFQATT, CDR2 SNEGSKA (reference sequence). The CDR3 spans 15 residues. V was clipped by 3 bases and J by 1 base, with 15 bases between them. The CDR3 sequence: CSARSPRQQNTEAFF. CDR3 DNA: TGCAGTGCTAGGAGCCCCCGACAGCAGAACACTGAAGCTTTCTTT.

For this clonotype: A much larger clone is a single base away; this may be a read error. CDR3 in amino acids: CASSYGNGADTQYF. The CDR3 region has the DNA TGTGCCAGCAGTTACGGGAACGGGGCAGATACGCAGTATTTT. This sequence joins TRBV6-5 and TRBJ2-3; D possibly corresponds to TRBD2 (5 bases). Germline V gene sequence: CDR1 MNHEY, CDR2 SVGAGI. The CDR3 runs 14 residues. Deletions cut 2 bases from V and 4 bases from J, with 10 bases between.

This clonotype was detected many times. The chain is built from TRBV2 and TRBJ2-1; tentative D call: TRBD2 (5 bases). This CDR3 has 16 amino acids. V gave up 2 bases and J gave up 0 bases, with 11 bases separating them. Germline-derived CDR1 and CDR2 are SNHLY and FYNNEI. In DNA, the CDR3 is TGTGCCAGCAGTGAATCTCGGGGTCGCTCCTACAATGAGCAGTTCTTC. Protein product: CASSESRGRSYNEQFF. Complete variable domain (other parts from reference TRBV2 and TRBJ2-1): EPEVTQTPSHQVTQMGQEVILRCVPISNHLYFYWYRQILGQKVEFLVSFYNNEISEKSEIFDDQFSVERPDGSNFTLKIRSTKLEDSAMYFCASSESRGRSYNEQFFGPGTRLTVL.

This clonotype was detected only a few times. The J gene is TRBJ2-1, the V gene TRBV30; 9 bases map to TRBD2. The CDR3 consists of 13 residues. CDR1 and CDR2 (germline): GTSNPN, SVGIG (reference sequence). V lost 8 bases and J lost 8; bases outside the gene matches: 10. The CDR3 here is CAASGTSRHEQFF. The CDR3, as DNA: TGTGCCGCCTCCGGGACTAGCCGCCATGAGCAGTTCTTC. The full variable domain, with the rest looked up from reference TRBV30 and TRBJ2-1, is SQTIHQWPATLVQPVGSPLSLECTVEGTSNPNLYWYRQAAGRGLQLLFYSVGIGQISSEVPQNLSASRPQDRQFILSSKKLLLSDSGFYLCAASGTSRHEQFFGPGTRLTVL.

This clonotype was counted ten times or more. The chain has TRBV6-1 and TRBJ2-6; D uncertain. V lost 6 bases to trimming and J lost 0 bases, with 15 bases between them. The CDR3 is 17 amino acids. Per the germline V gene, CDR1 is MNHNS and CDR2 is SASEGT. CDR3 in amino acids: CASSMSGWLSGANVLTF. The CDR3, as DNA: TGTGCCAGCAGCATGTCAGGTTGGCTCTCTGGGGCCAACGTCCTGACTTTC.

V usage is TRBV28 and J usage is TRBJ2-1; 10 bases are a match to TRBD2. The CDR3 loop spans 16 amino acids. J lost 7 bases, V lost 7 bases, and 13 bases had no gene match. Germline V gives CDR1 MDHEN, CDR2 SYDVKM. The CDR3 sequence: CASTTPQAGGLNEQFF. CDR3 in DNA: TGTGCCAGCACCACCCCCCAAGCGGGGGGGCTTAATGAGCAGTTCTTC.

This clonotype was recorded many times. The chain combines TRBV12-3 or TRBV12-4 with TRBJ1-2; D is perhaps TRBD1 (5 bases). V dropped 7 bases and J dropped 8 bases, with 20 bases sitting between them. The CDR3 is 14 amino acids. DNA of the CDR3: TGTGCCAGCAACGATGGGGGGGGATTTCAGGGCTACACCTTC. Encoded protein: CASNDGGGFQGYTF.

This clonotype was detected many times. The rearrangement links TRBV11-1 to TRBJ2-6, with a possible D match to TRBD1 (6 bases). The V end was cut by 3 bases, the J end by 4 bases, with 13 bases between. The CDR3 runs 16 residues. CDR1 is SGHAT, CDR2 FQDESV, per germline (reference sequence). CDR3 sequence (DNA): TGTGCCAGCAGCTTCCAACAGGGCTCAGGGGCCAACGTCCTGACTTTC. Protein: CASSFQQGSGANVLTF.

In its sample, this clonotype was seen once. The chain combines TRBV2 with TRBJ2-1, with D hard to call. The CDR3 is made up of 13 amino acids. Germline V CDR1 and CDR2: SNHLY, FYNNEI. Trimming cost V 1 base and J 5 bases, with 6 bases left between them. The CDR3 reads CASSEVGNNEQFF. For the CDR3, the DNA is TGTGCCAGCAGTGAAGTGGGAAACAATGAGCAGTTCTTC.

This clonotype was found many times. The chain joins TRBV20-1 to TRBJ1-5; no clear D. The germline V gene encodes CDR1 DFQATT and CDR2 SNEGSKA (reference sequence). The CDR3 runs 16 residues. The V and J ends lost 3 bases and 1 base respectively, with 16 bases between them. Written as DNA, the CDR3 is TGCAGTGCTAGGAGGGCCGGTAGGTTAAGCAATCAGCCCCAGCATTTT. Encoded protein: CSARRAGRLSNQPQHF.

This clonotype has ten or more counts. This chain connects TRBV20-1 to TRBJ2-5; possible D gene TRBD1, 6 bases. Germline CDR1 DFQATT, CDR2 SNEGSKA (reference sequence). V was trimmed by 3 bases and J by 5 bases, leaving 16 bases between them. The CDR3 contains 14 residues. CDR3 bases: TGCAGTGCTAGGGCTAACAGGGATGCGGAGACCCAGTACTTC. Translated: CSARANRDAETQYF.

There are many counts of this clonotype. The V call is TRBV7-9, the J call TRBJ2-1, with D possibly TRBD1 on 5 matching bases. The CDR3 runs 14 residues. The V gene's germline CDR1 is SEHNR and CDR2 FQNEAQ (reference sequence). Trimming removed 7 bases from V and 8 bases from J, with 18 bases in between. The DNA of the CDR3 is TGTGCCAGCACCAATAGCCCAGACAGCGATGAGCAGTTCTTC. It is translated as CASTNSPDSDEQFF.

This clonotype was detected many times. The chain employs TRBV28 and TRBJ2-7; D not resolved. Germline loops: CDR1 MDHEN, CDR2 SYDVKM. Deletions cut 6 bases from V and 7 bases from J, with 13 bases between. The CDR3 runs to 12 residues. CDR3 protein: CASRSSAREQYF. In DNA form, the CDR3 reads TGTGCCAGCAGATCATCGGCCAGGGAGCAGTACTTC.

This clonotype has more than one count but fewer than ten. V is TRBV6-1 and J is TRBJ2-7; 11 bases line up with TRBD1. V gave up 6 bases and J gave up 4 bases; unmatched junction bases: 8. Germline loops: CDR1 MNHNS, CDR2 SASEGT. The CDR3 consists of 15 residues. The CDR3: CASRGRTGGQYEQYF. CDR3 nucleotide sequence: TGTGCCAGCAGGGGTAGGACAGGGGGCCAGTACGAGCAGTACTTC.

This clonotype appeared a few times. The chain links TRBV19 to TRBJ2-7; D is uncertain. The CDR3 extends over 14 amino acids. The germline V gene has CDR1 LNHDA and CDR2 SQIVND (reference sequence). Trimming cost V 2 bases and J 0 bases, with 8 bases left between them. The CDR3 loop reads CASSISHSSYEQYF. The DNA for the CDR3 is TGTGCCAGTAGTATATCTCATAGCTCCTACGAGCAGTACTTC.